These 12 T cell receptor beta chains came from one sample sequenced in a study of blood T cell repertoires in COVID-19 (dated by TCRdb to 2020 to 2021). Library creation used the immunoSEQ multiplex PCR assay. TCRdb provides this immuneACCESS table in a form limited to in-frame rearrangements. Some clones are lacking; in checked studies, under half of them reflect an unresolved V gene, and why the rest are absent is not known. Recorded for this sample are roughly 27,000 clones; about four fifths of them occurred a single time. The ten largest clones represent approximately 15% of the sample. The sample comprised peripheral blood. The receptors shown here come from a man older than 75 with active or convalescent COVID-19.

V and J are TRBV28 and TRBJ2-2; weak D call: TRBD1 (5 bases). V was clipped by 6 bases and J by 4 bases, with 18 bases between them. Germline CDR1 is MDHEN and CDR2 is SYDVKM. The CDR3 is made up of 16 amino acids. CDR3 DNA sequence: TGTGCCAGCAGCCGACCCAGGGTTCGGAGCACCGGGGAGCTGTTTTTT. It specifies CASSRPRVRSTGELFF.

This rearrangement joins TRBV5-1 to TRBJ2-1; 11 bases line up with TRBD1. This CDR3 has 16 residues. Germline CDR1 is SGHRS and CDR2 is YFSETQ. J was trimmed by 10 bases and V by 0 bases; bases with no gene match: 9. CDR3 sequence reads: CASSLDGQGASREQFF. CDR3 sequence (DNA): TGCGCCAGCAGCTTGGACGGACAGGGGGCTTCGCGGGAGCAGTTCTTC.

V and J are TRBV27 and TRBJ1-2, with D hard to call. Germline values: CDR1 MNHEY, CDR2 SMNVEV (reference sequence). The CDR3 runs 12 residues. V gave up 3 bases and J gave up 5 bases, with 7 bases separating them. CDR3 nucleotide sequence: TGTGCCAGCAGTTTCGCGGGGTATGGCTACACCTTC. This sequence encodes CASSFAGYGYTF.

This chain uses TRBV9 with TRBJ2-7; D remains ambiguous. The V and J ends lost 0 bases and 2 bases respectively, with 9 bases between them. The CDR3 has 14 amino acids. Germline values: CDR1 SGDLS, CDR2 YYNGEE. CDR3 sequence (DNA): TGTGCCAGCAGCGTAGCTACCGAGCCCTACGAGCAGTACTTC. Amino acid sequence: CASSVATEPYEQYF.

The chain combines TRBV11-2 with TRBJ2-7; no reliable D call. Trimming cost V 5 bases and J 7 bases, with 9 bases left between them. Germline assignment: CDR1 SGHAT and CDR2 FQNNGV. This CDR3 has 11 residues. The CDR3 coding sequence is TGTGCCAGCAGCCCCAGTCTTGAGCAGTACTTC. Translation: CASSPSLEQYF. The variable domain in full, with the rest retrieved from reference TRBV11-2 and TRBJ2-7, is EAGVAQSPRYKIIEKRQSVAFWCNPISGHATLYWYQQILGQGPKLLIQFQNNGVVDDSQLPKDRFSAERLKGVDSTLKIQPAKLEDSAVYLCASSPSLEQYFGPGTRLTVT.

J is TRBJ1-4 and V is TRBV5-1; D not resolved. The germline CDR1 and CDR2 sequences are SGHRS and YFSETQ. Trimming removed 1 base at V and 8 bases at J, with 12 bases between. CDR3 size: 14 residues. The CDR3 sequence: CASSLTIRSEKLFF. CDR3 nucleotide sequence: TGCGCCAGCAGCTTGACAATCCGGAGCGAAAAACTGTTTTTT.

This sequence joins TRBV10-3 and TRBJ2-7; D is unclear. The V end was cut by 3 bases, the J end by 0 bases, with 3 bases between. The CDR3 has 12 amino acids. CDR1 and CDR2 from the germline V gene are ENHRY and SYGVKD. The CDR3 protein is CAISDNSYEQYF. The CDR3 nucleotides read TGTGCCATCAGTGACAACTCCTACGAGCAGTACTTC.

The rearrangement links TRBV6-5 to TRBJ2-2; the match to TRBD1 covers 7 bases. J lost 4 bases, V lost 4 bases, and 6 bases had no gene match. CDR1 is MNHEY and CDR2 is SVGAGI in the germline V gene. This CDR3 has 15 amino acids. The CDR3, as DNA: TGTGCCAGCAGTTCCCAGGACAGGCTCACCGGGGAGCTGTTTTTT. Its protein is CASSSQDRLTGELFF.

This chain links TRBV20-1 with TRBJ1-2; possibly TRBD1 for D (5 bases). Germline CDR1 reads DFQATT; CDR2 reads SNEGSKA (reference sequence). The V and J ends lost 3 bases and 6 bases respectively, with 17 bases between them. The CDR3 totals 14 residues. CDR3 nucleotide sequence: TGCAGTGCTAGTGTCCGGACATCTATCGATGGCTACACCTTC. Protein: CSASVRTSIDGYTF.

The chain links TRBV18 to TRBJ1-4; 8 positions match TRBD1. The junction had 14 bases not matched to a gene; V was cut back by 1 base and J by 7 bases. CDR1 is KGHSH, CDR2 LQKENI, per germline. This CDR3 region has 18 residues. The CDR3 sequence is CASSPLNSGTGSREKLFF. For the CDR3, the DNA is TGTGCCAGCTCACCACTGAATTCCGGGACAGGATCACGTGAAAAACTGTTTTTT. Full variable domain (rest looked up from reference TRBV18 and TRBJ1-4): NAGVMQNPRHLVRRRGQEARLRCSPMKGHSHVYWYRQLPEEGLKFMVYLQKENIIDESGMPKERFSAEFPKEGPSILRIQQVVRGDSAAYFCASSPLNSGTGSREKLFFGSGTQLSVL.

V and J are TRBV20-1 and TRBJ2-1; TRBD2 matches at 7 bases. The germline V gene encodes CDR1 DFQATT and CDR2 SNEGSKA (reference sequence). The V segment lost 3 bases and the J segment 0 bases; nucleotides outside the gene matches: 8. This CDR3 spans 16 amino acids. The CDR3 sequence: CSASRRELSSYNEQFF. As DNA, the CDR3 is TGCAGTGCTAGTCGGCGGGAGCTGAGCTCCTACAATGAGCAGTTCTTC.

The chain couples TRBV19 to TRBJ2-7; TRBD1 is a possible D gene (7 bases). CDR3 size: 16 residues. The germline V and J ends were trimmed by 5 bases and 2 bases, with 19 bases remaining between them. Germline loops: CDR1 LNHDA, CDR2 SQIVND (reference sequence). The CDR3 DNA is TGTGCCAGTAGTGGGGGGACAGCCCTTAGCCCCTACGAGCAGTACTTC. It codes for CASSGGTALSPYEQYF.